What follows describes a single T cell receptor (beta chain). Its target is not known. The CDR3 spans 12 residues. Trimming cost V 7 bases and J 2 bases, with 8 bases left between them. CDR1 and CDR2 from the germline V gene are SNHLY and FYNNEI. This sample was taken from a study of T cell responses to AZD1222 COVID-19 vaccine. Study outcomes and limitations: The donor group comprised mostly white British people and more females; the analysis possibly underestimated clonal diversity. Two doses of AZD1222 preceded a rise in Spike-specific TCR breadth and depth. No repertoire was sampled before or during the peak T cell response, only after it.

The method was immunoSEQ multiplex PCR; TCRdb's version includes in-frame clones alone and lacks a portion of them. The sample has some 150,000 clones; just over 90% are singletons. This clonotype was obtained from an adult in good health. The chain combines TRBV2 with TRBJ1-2; D is uncertain. The starting material was peripheral blood, obtained on day 0 of AZD1222 vaccination. In nucleotides, the CDR3 is TGTGCCAGCAAACGGACGAACTATGGCTACACCTTC. Encoded protein: CASKRTNYGYTF.